This T cell receptor beta chain was captured in a study of cytomegalovirus exposure and HLA in healthy donors. The primer mix had 60 Vbeta and 13 Jbeta primers. Sequenced by immunoSEQ multiplex PCR; TCRdb stores in-frame clones only, minus some. Among 150,000 to 200,000 clones listed, 77% were seen once. Concerning this clone: The antigen remains unidentified.

Whole-study results and caveats: Most of the TCR beta V segments (in an earlier analysis) were productive either about 90% or about 30% of the time. What was likely a sequencing artifact was a cluster of highly shared sequence variants.

The CDR3 loop spans 15 amino acids. Looked up from germline, CDR1 is LNHDA and CDR2 is SQIVND (reference sequence). Between the trimmed V and J ends, which lost 10 bases and 0 bases, there was a span of 15 bases. This clonotype originated in a woman in her twenties or thirties in good health and CMV-seronegative. The chain is built from TRBV19 and TRBJ1-4; D is undetermined. The sample taken for sequencing was PBMCs. In DNA form, the CDR3 reads TGTGCCACCGCTCCCGTCACTTCAACTAATGAAAAACTGTTTTTT. Its protein is CATAPVTSTNEKLFF.